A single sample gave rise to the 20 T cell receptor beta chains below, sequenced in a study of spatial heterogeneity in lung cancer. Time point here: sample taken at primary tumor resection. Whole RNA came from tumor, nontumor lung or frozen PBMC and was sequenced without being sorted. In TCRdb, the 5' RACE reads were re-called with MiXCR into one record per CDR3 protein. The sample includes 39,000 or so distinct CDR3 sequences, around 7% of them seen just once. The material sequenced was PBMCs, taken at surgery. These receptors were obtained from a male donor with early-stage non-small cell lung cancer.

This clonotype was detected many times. CDR3 nucleotide sequence: TGTGCTAGTTCTTGGCGGGAGACCACAGATACGCAGTATTTT. Translated, it gives CASSWRETTDTQYF. The V gene is TRBV12-5, the J gene TRBJ2-3, with 7 positions matching TRBD2. Germline loops: CDR1 LGHNT, CDR2 FRNRAP. Germline trimming cut 8 bases from V and 2 bases from J; bases unmatched to any gene: 7. The CDR3 is 14 amino acids.

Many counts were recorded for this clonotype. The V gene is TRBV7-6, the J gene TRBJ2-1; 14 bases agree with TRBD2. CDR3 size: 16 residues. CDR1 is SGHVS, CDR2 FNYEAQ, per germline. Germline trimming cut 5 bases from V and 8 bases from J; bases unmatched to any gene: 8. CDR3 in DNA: TGTGCCAGCAGCCGGGGGACTAGCGGGAGCTCTCATGAGCAGTTCTTC. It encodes CASSRGTSGSSHEQFF.

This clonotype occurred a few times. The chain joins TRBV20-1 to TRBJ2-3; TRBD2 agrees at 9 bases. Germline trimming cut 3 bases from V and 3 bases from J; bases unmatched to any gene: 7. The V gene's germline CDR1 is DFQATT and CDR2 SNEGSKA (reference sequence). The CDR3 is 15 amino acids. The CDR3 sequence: CSASSSSGKTDTQYF. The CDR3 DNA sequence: TGCAGTGCTAGCTCTTCTAGCGGGAAGACAGATACGCAGTATTTT.

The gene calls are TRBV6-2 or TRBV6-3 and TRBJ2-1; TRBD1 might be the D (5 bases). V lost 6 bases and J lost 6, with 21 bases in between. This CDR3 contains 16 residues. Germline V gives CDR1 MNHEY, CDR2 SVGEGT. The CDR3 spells CASSSPRLSRVNEQFF. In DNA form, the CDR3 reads TGTGCCAGCAGCTCCCCCCGTCTAAGCAGGGTCAATGAGCAGTTCTTC.

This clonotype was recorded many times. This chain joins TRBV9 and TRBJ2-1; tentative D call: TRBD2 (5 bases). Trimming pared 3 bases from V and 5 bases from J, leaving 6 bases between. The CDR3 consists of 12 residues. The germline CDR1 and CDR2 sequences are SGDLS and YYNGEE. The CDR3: CASSAGDNEQFF. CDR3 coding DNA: TGTGCCAGCAGCGCCGGGGACAATGAGCAGTTCTTC.

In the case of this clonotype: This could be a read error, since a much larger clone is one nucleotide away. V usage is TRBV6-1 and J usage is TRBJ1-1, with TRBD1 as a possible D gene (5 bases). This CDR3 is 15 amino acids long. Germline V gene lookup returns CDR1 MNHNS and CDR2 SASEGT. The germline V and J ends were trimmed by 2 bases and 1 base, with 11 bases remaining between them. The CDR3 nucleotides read TGTGCCAGCAGTGAAAGGATGGGGACGAACACTGAAGCTTTCTTT. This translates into CASSERMGTNTEAFF.

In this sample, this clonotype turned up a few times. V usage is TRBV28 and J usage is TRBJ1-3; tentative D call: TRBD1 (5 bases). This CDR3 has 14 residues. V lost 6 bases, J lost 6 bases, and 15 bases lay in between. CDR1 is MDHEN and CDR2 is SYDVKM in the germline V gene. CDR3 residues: CASRQGEIVNTIYF. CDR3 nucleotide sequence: TGTGCCAGCAGGCAGGGCGAGATAGTAAACACCATATATTTT. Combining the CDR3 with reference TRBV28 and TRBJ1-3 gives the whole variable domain DVKVTQSSRYLVKRTGEKVFLECVQDMDHENMFWYRQDPGLGLRLIYFSYDVKMKEKGDIPEGYSVSREKKERFSLILESASTNQTSMYLCASRQGEIVNTIYFGEGSWLTVV.

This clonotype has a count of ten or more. The CDR3 protein is CASSPRRPAVGGYTF. The CDR3 DNA reads as TGTGCCAGCAGCCCTCGGCGACCCGCCGTGGGAGGCTACACCTTC. The chain uses TRBV7-2 and TRBJ1-2; D gene uncertain. CDR1 and CDR2 (germline): SGHTA, FQGNSA. This CDR3 has 15 residues. V lost 5 bases to trimming and J lost 8 bases, with 21 bases between them.

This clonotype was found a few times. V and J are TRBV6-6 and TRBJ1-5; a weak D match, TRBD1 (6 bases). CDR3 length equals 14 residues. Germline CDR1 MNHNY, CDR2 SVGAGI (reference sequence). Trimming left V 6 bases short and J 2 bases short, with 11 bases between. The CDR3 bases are TGTGCCAGCAGCCAACAGGGTGGCAATCAGCCCCAGCATTTT. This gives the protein CASSQQGGNQPQHF.

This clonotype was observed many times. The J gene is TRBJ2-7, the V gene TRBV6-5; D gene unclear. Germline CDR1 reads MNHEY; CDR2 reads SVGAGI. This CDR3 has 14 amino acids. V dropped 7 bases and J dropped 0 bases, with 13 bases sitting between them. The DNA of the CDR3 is TGTGCCAGCAAGGCGGCAGTCTACTCCTACGAGCAGTACTTC. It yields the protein CASKAAVYSYEQYF.

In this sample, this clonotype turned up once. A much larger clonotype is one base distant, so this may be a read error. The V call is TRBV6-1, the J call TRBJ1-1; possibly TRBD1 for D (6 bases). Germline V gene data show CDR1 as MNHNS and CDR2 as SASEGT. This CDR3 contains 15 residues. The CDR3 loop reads CASLPGGQHNTEALF. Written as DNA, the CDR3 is TGTGCCAGCCTCCCCGGCGGACAGCACAACACTGAAGCTCTCTTT.

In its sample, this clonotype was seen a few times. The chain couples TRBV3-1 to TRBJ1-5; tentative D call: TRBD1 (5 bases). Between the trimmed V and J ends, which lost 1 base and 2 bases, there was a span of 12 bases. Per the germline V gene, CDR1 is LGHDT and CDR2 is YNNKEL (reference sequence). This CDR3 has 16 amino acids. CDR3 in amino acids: CASSQGAGDGNQPQHF. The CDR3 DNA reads TGTGCCAGCAGCCAAGGGGCGGGGGATGGCAATCAGCCCCAGCATTTT. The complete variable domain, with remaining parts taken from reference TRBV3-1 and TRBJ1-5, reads DTAVSQTPKYLVTQMGNDKSIKCEQNLGHDTMYWYKQDSKKFLKIMFSYNNKELIINETVPNRFSPKSPDKAHLNLHINSLELGDSAVYFCASSQGAGDGNQPQHFGDGTRLSIL.

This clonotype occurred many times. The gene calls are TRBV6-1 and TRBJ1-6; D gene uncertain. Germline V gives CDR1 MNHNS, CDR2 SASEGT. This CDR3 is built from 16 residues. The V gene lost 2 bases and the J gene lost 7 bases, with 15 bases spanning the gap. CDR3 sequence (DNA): TGTGCCAGCAGTGAATCGAGGCCCCGGGTCAATTCACCCCTCCACTTT. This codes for CASSESRPRVNSPLHF.

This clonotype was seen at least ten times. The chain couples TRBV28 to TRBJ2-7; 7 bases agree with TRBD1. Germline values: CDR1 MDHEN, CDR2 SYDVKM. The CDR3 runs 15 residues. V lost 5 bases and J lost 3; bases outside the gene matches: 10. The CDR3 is CASSLYSGTDYEQYF. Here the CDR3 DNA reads TGTGCCAGCAGTCTATATTCCGGGACAGACTACGAGCAGTACTTC.

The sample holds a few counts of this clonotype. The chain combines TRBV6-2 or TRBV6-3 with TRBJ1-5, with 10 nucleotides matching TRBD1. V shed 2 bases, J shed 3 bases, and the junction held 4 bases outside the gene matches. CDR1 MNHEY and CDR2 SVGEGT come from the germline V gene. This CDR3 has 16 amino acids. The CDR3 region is CASSYPTGGPNQPQHF. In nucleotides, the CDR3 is TGTGCCAGCAGTTACCCGACAGGGGGCCCCAATCAGCCCCAGCATTTT.

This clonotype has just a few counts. The CDR3 DNA is TGCAGTGTTTGGAGCTCTGGAAACACCATATATTTT. This sequence encodes CSVWSSGNTIYF. The chain joins TRBV20-1 to TRBJ1-3, with unresolved D. V lost 7 bases and J 0 bases, leaving 7 bases between the germline ends. This CDR3 spans 12 amino acids. CDR1 is DFQATT and CDR2 is SNEGSKA in the germline V gene (reference sequence).

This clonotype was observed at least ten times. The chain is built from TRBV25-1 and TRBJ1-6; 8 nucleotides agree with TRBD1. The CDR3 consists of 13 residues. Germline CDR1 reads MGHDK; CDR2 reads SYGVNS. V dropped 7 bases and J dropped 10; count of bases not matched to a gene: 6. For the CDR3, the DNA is TGTGCCAGCACCACAGGGGGGCGGTCACCCCTCCACTTT. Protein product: CASTTGGRSPLHF.

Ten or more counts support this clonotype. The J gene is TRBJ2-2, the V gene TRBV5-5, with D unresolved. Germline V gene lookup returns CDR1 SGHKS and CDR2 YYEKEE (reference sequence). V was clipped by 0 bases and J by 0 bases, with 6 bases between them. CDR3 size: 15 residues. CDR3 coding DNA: TGTGCCAGCAGCTTGGGGCGAACGAACACCGGGGAGCTGTTTTTT. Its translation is CASSLGRTNTGELFF.

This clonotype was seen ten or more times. Written as DNA, the CDR3 is TGTGCCAGCAGTTACTCGACCTCCTACGAGCAGTACTTC. Amino acid sequence: CASSYSTSYEQYF. The chain carries TRBV6-5 and TRBJ2-7; D call uncertain. CDR1 and CDR2 from the germline V gene are MNHEY and SVGAGI. This CDR3 comprises 13 residues. V was clipped by 0 bases and J by 0 bases, with 3 bases between them.

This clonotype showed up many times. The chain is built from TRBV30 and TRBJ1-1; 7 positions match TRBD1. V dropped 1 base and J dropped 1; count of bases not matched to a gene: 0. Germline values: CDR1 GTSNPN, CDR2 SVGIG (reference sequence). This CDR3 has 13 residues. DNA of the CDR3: TGTGCCTGGAGTGGACAGGGGAACACTGAAGCTTTCTTT. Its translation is CAWSGQGNTEAFF. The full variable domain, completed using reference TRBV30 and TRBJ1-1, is SQTIHQWPATLVQPVGSPLSLECTVEGTSNPNLYWYRQAAGRGLQLLFYSVGIGQISSEVPQNLSASRPQDRQFILSSKKLLLSDSGFYLCAWSGQGNTEAFFGQGTRLTVV.